These 26 T cell receptor beta chains share one sample of origin, sequenced in a study of T-cell reconstitution after alpha-beta-depleted transplantation in children. The TCRbeta library was prepared with unique molecular identifiers. TCRdb ran MiXCR on the PCR reads and lists one entry per CDR3 protein. The sample lists tens of thousands of distinct CDR3 sequences, around 8.8% occurring once. Sequencing used PBMCs, mostly from graft donor cells, obtained 60 days after TCRalphabeta/CD19-depleted stem cell transplant. These receptors originate from a male patient aged 2-9 years who had a stem cell transplant for chronic granulomatous disease, so the T cells may come from the graft donor.

This clonotype was counted a few times. The chain has TRBV6-2 or TRBV6-3 and TRBJ2-3; tentative D call: TRBD2 (5 bases). V lost 8 bases, J lost 7 bases, and 10 bases lay in between. Looked up from germline, CDR1 is MNHEY and CDR2 is SVGEGT. The CDR3 covers 11 residues. CDR3 nucleotide sequence: TGTGCCAGCGCCGGCGGGCATACGCAGTATTTT. Protein sequence: CASAGGHTQYF.

The table lists this clonotype with a few counts. This sequence joins TRBV2 and TRBJ2-2; 13 nucleotides line up with TRBD2. Germline V gives CDR1 SNHLY, CDR2 FYNNEI. V dropped 8 bases and J dropped 2; count of bases not matched to a gene: 2. CDR3 length equals 15 residues. The CDR3 sequence is CASQGLAGNTGELFF. The CDR3 DNA reads as TGTGCCAGCCAGGGACTAGCGGGAAACACCGGGGAGCTGTTTTTT.

This clonotype has a count of ten or more. The chain couples TRBV29-1 to TRBJ2-1; 8 bases are shared with TRBD2. Trimming removed 4 bases from V and 5 bases from J; junction bases left unmatched: 10. The CDR3 has 15 residues. Germline CDR1 and CDR2: SQVTM and ANQGSEA. CDR3 in amino acids: CSVARLAGIDNEQFF. The CDR3 region has the DNA TGCAGCGTTGCGAGGCTAGCGGGTATAGACAATGAGCAGTTCTTC.

This clonotype was seen ten or more times. V usage is TRBV20-1 and J usage is TRBJ1-5; 11 positions agree with TRBD1. Germline CDR1 DFQATT, CDR2 SNEGSKA (reference sequence). V shed 4 bases and J 4 bases; nucleotides not matched to a gene: 6. CDR3 length: 15 residues. The CDR3 here is CSAKGQGVTNQPQHF. The CDR3 DNA reads TGCAGTGCTAAGGGACAGGGGGTAACAAATCAGCCCCAGCATTTT.

This clonotype was seen ten or more times. The chain is built from TRBV19 and TRBJ2-1; 10 bases map to TRBD1. CDR1 LNHDA and CDR2 SQIVND come from the germline V gene (reference sequence). V lost 5 bases to trimming and J lost 10 bases; unmatched junction nucleotides: 5. The CDR3 has 13 residues. CDR3 in DNA: TGTGCCAGTAGTGCCGACAGGGGGCTCGAGCAGTTCTTC. Its protein is CASSADRGLEQFF.

This clonotype was seen a few times. J is TRBJ2-7 and V is TRBV29-1, with a tentative D call TRBD2 (6 bases). The CDR3 loop spans 13 amino acids. The germline gives CDR1 SQVTM, CDR2 ANQGSEA. The V gene lost 6 bases and the J gene lost 2 bases, with 14 bases spanning the gap. The CDR3 coding sequence is TGCAGCGTCCAGGGCGGGACTCCCTACGAGCAGTACTTC. Protein: CSVQGGTPYEQYF.

This clonotype was seen ten or more times. The gene calls are TRBV28 and TRBJ1-1; D unclear. The V and J ends lost 6 bases and 4 bases respectively, with 12 bases between them. The CDR3 runs to 13 residues. Germline assignment: CDR1 MDHEN and CDR2 SYDVKM. This CDR3 is CASRGRVGTEAFF. The DNA of the CDR3 is TGTGCCAGCAGGGGTCGGGTTGGCACTGAAGCTTTCTTT.

V is TRBV7-9 and J is TRBJ1-5, with 10 nucleotides matching TRBD1. This CDR3 is 16 amino acids long. Losses at the gene ends were 4 bases for V and 5 bases for J; bases not matched to a gene: 8. The germline V gene encodes CDR1 SEHNR and CDR2 FQNEAQ (reference sequence). The CDR3 sequence is CASSSQDRGNHQPQHF. CDR3 sequence (DNA): TGTGCCAGCAGCTCTCAGGACAGGGGGAACCATCAGCCCCAGCATTTT.

This clonotype was seen many times. This chain joins TRBV2 and TRBJ2-7, with D tentatively TRBD1 (6 bases). Germline CDR1 SNHLY, CDR2 FYNNEI. The length of the CDR3 is 15 residues. V lost 3 bases and J 2 bases, leaving 14 bases between the germline ends. The CDR3 bases are TGTGCCAGCAGTGAGAGGGGCAGGGGACCCTACGAGCAGTACTTC. Translating gives CASSERGRGPYEQYF.

This clonotype has a count of ten or more. The chain combines TRBV6-1 with TRBJ2-2, with D possibly matching TRBD1 (6 bases). This CDR3 comprises 15 residues. Germline V gene data show CDR1 as MNHNS and CDR2 as SASEGT. V was trimmed by 6 bases and J by 2 bases, leaving 13 bases between them. DNA for the CDR3: TGTGCCAGCAGACGGACAGATTTAAACACCGGGGAGCTGTTTTTT. Translated, it gives CASRRTDLNTGELFF.

This clonotype showed up just a few times. The chain is built from TRBV28 and TRBJ2-3, with TRBD1 matching over 7 bases. The CDR3 spans 14 residues. Germline CDR1 reads MDHEN; CDR2 reads SYDVKM. V shed 6 bases, J shed 4 bases, and the junction held 7 bases outside the gene matches. CDR3 in DNA: TGTGCCAGCAGATCGGCAGGGGGTCCAGATACGCAGTATTTT. Encoded protein: CASRSAGGPDTQYF. Full variable domain (rest looked up from reference TRBV28 and TRBJ2-3): DVKVTQSSRYLVKRTGEKVFLECVQDMDHENMFWYRQDPGLGLRLIYFSYDVKMKEKGDIPEGYSVSREKKERFSLILESASTNQTSMYLCASRSAGGPDTQYFGPGTRLTVL.

At least ten counts were recorded for this clonotype. The rearrangement joins TRBV4-1 to TRBJ2-2; 9 nucleotides align to TRBD1. The germline CDR1 and CDR2 sequences are MGHRA and YSYEKL. The J segment lost 5 bases and the V segment lost 1 base, leaving 2 bases of the junction unmatched. The CDR3 consists of 15 residues. This CDR3 reads CASSQGDRVTGELFF. CDR3 coding DNA: TGCGCCAGCAGCCAAGGGGACAGGGTGACCGGGGAGCTGTTTTTT.

This clonotype was picked up many times. The CDR3 reads CSVEDKPRAFF. In DNA form, the CDR3 reads TGCAGCGTTGAGGACAAGCCTCGGGCTTTCTTT. The J gene is TRBJ1-1, the V gene TRBV29-1, with D possibly matching TRBD1 (5 bases). CDR3 size: 11 residues. Germline CDR1 is SQVTM and CDR2 is ANQGSEA. V lost 3 bases and J 11 bases, leaving 13 bases between the germline ends.

The V gene is TRBV7-9, the J gene TRBJ2-7; 10 nucleotides match TRBD1. The CDR3 is 15 residues long. Germline lookup yields CDR1 SEHNR and CDR2 FQNEAQ (reference sequence). V shed 5 bases, J shed 2 bases, and the junction held 6 bases outside the gene matches. The CDR3, as DNA: TGTGCCAGCAGCCGAGGGACAGGGGTACCCTACGAGCAGTACTTC. It specifies CASSRGTGVPYEQYF.

The chain joins TRBV5-1 to TRBJ1-2; D gene uncertain. The germline V gene encodes CDR1 SGHRS and CDR2 YFSETQ. CDR3 length equals 11 residues. Trimming cost V 8 bases and J 8 bases, with 13 bases left between them. CDR3 in DNA: TGCGCCAGGACACCAAAGGGCGGCTACACCTTC. Translation gives CARTPKGGYTF.

This clonotype was picked up a small number of times. The chain uses TRBV20-1 and TRBJ2-2; D might be TRBD2 (5 bases). Germline V gene lookup returns CDR1 DFQATT and CDR2 SNEGSKA (reference sequence). The CDR3 is made up of 12 amino acids. The V end was cut by 2 bases, the J end by 6 bases, with 7 bases between. The chain's CDR3 is CSARPGSGELFF. The CDR3 coding sequence is TGCAGTGCTAGACCGGGATCCGGGGAGCTGTTTTTT.

This clonotype has ten or more counts. This chain joins TRBV28 and TRBJ2-7; D is tentatively TRBD1 or TRBD2 (5 bases each). CDR1 and CDR2 (germline): MDHEN, SYDVKM. The CDR3 totals 14 residues. V lost 1 base to trimming and J lost 6 bases, with 13 bases between them. The CDR3 reads CASSLLNFGGEQYF. The CDR3 nucleotides are TGTGCCAGCAGTTTATTAAATTTTGGGGGCGAGCAGTACTTC.

This clonotype was seen many times. This chain connects TRBV7-2 to TRBJ2-1; 8 bases line up with TRBD2. Germline CDR1 SGHTA, CDR2 FQGNSA. The length of the CDR3 is 16 residues. Trimming took 5 bases from V and 2 from J; bases not matched to a gene: 8. CDR3 in amino acids: CASSHWGGRTYNEQFF. The CDR3 nucleotides read TGTGCCAGCAGCCACTGGGGCGGGAGGACCTACAATGAGCAGTTCTTC.

This clonotype was seen ten or more times. This chain connects TRBV20-1 to TRBJ2-7; D possibly uses TRBD1 or TRBD2 (5 bases each). The CDR3 covers 14 residues. V gave up 8 bases and J gave up 3 bases, with 20 bases separating them. Per the germline V gene, CDR1 is DFQATT and CDR2 is SNEGSKA (reference sequence). The CDR3 region has the DNA TGCAGTTTTTCGACCACCGGGACGTTCTACGAGCAGTACTTC. This encodes CSFSTTGTFYEQYF.

This clonotype was counted at least ten times. The chain links TRBV19 to TRBJ2-2, with D perhaps matching TRBD2 (6 bases). The CDR3 contains 13 residues. Germline V CDR1 and CDR2: LNHDA, SQIVND (reference sequence). V gave up 4 bases and J gave up 6 bases, with 9 bases separating them. The DNA for the CDR3 is TGTGCCAGTAGTAAGAGGAGGGCCGGGGAGCTGTTTTTT. Translated: CASSKRRAGELFF. The full variable domain, in which reference TRBV19 and TRBJ2-2 provide the parts outside the CDR3, is DGGITQSPKYLFRKEGQNVTLSCEQNLNHDAMYWYRQDPGQGLRLIYYSQIVNDFQKGDIAEGYSVSREKKESFPLTVTSAQKNPTAFYLCASSKRRAGELFFGEGSRLTVL.

This clonotype was seen many times. This rearrangement joins TRBV7-6 to TRBJ2-1, with D tentatively TRBD1 (6 bases). Trimming left V 2 bases short and J 2 bases short, with 10 bases between. Germline loops: CDR1 SGHVS, CDR2 FNYEAQ. There are 15 residues in the CDR3. CDR3 in amino acids: CASSLTQGTYNEQFF. Written as DNA, the CDR3 is TGTGCCAGCAGCTTAACGCAGGGGACCTACAATGAGCAGTTCTTC.

This clonotype has a count of ten or more. This chain joins TRBV4-3 and TRBJ2-1, with D possibly being TRBD2 (5 bases). Trimming took 6 bases from V and 7 from J, leaving 10 bases between them. CDR1 and CDR2 from the germline V gene are LGHNA and YSLEER. This CDR3 spans 12 amino acids. The CDR3 region is CASSTWENEQFF. The CDR3 DNA reads as TGCGCCAGCAGTACCTGGGAGAATGAGCAGTTCTTC.

Only a few counts were recorded for this clonotype. The chain couples TRBV7-9 to TRBJ2-3; 8 bases agree with TRBD1. V lost 1 base and J lost 6; bases outside the gene matches: 6. The CDR3 is made up of 15 amino acids. Germline V gene sequence: CDR1 SEHNR, CDR2 FQNEAQ (reference sequence). For the CDR3, the DNA is TGTGCCAGCAGCTTAGGGGCAGGGGGCAGGGATACGCAGTATTTT. This encodes CASSLGAGGRDTQYF.

This clonotype was detected ten times or more. The gene calls are TRBV15 and TRBJ2-1, with a tentative D call TRBD2 (6 bases). In germline, CDR1 is LNHNV, CDR2 YYDKDF (reference sequence). The V end lost 0 bases, the J end lost 4 bases, and 10 bases lay between the germline ends. The CDR3 is 15 residues long. The CDR3 nucleotides are TGTGCCACCAGCAGAGATTTAGCGGATTACAATGAGCAGTTCTTC. Translated: CATSRDLADYNEQFF.

V and J are TRBV11-3 and TRBJ2-1; D perhaps matches TRBD1 (5 bases). Trimming removed 2 bases at V and 7 bases at J, with 6 bases between. Germline V gives CDR1 SGHNT, CDR2 YENEEA. CDR3 length equals 12 residues. The CDR3: CASSLQGNEQFF. CDR3 sequence (DNA): TGTGCCAGCAGCTTACAGGGAAATGAGCAGTTCTTC.

This clonotype was detected many times. One end of the junction does not line up with germline, which may come from a read error. The V call is TRBV5-1, the J call TRBJ1-2, with TRBD1 as a possible D gene (6 bases). CDR1 and CDR2 (germline): SGHRS, YFSETQ. The CDR3 spans 13 residues. For the CDR3, the DNA is TGTGCCAGCAGTTTAGAAGGGGGCTATGGCTACACCTTC. It yields the protein CASSLEGGYGYTF.